The 25 T cell receptor beta chains in this list originate from one sample, sequenced in a study of graft-versus-host responses after intestinal transplantation. Profiling relied on immunoSEQ multiplex PCR, and the TCRdb table lists in-frame clones only, not all of them. The sample records approximately 10,000 clones, 70% to 85% being singletons. Graft specimens yielded both intraepithelial and lamina propria lymphocytes. The sample here was ileum tissue, taken around 140 days after intestinal transplantation. The receptors derive from a human patient who received an intestinal transplant, so some T cells may come from the graft donor.

V usage is TRBV27 and J usage is TRBJ2-5; D is ambiguous. Germline values: CDR1 MNHEY, CDR2 SMNVEV (reference sequence). CDR3 size: 13 residues. Trimming took 1 base from V and 1 from J, leaving 4 bases between them. In DNA form, the CDR3 reads TGTGCCAGCAGTTTATTCGGCCAAGAGACCCAGTACTTC. Protein sequence: CASSLFGQETQYF.

The chain links TRBV11-1 to TRBJ2-7; D is unresolved. Germline lookup yields CDR1 SGHAT and CDR2 FQDESV (reference sequence). Trimming removed 4 bases from V and 4 bases from J, with 5 bases in between. CDR3 length: 11 residues. The CDR3 DNA is TGTGCCAGCAGCTCCCAGTACGAGCAGTACTTC. Its translation is CASSSQYEQYF.

The chain recombines TRBV7-3 with TRBJ2-4; D perhaps matches TRBD2 (5 bases). This CDR3 comprises 13 residues. V was pared by 5 bases and J by 6 bases, with 11 bases between. Germline assignment: CDR1 SGHTA and CDR2 FQGTGA. The CDR3 nucleotides read TGTGCCAGCAGCATAGGGAGCGGAAACATTCAGTACTTC. It specifies CASSIGSGNIQYF.

The V gene is TRBV11-2, the J gene TRBJ2-3, with 7 bases matching TRBD2. Germline trimming cut 8 bases from V and 0 bases from J; bases unmatched to any gene: 8. Germline V gene lookup returns CDR1 SGHAT and CDR2 FQNNGV. The CDR3 consists of 15 residues. As DNA, the CDR3 is TGTGCCAGCCGCGTCCTAGCGGCTAGCACAGATACGCAGTATTTT. The encoded protein is CASRVLAASTDTQYF. Looking up the rest from reference TRBV11-2 and TRBJ2-3 gives the full variable domain: EAGVAQSPRYKIIEKRQSVAFWCNPISGHATLYWYQQILGQGPKLLIQFQNNGVVDDSQLPKDRFSAERLKGVDSTLKIQPAKLEDSAVYLCASRVLAASTDTQYFGPGTRLTVL.

With respect to this clone: The junction differs from germline at one of its ends, possibly a read error. The CDR3 nucleotides are TGTGCTAGCAGCTTAGCCCCCGCGGGGGCAGGCGAGACCCAGTACTTC. Protein sequence: CASSLAPAGAGETQYF. The rearrangement uses TRBV7-7 and TRBJ2-5; perhaps TRBD2 as D (7 bases). CDR3 length: 16 residues. From germline, CDR1 is SSHAT and CDR2 FNYEAQ (reference sequence).

The rearrangement joins TRBV6-5 to TRBJ1-5; D might be TRBD1 (5 bases). The V and J ends lost 4 bases and 9 bases respectively, with 13 bases between them. This CDR3 region has 13 residues. Looked up from germline, CDR1 is MNHEY and CDR2 is SVGAGI. DNA for the CDR3: TGTGCCAGCAGTTCTCAGGGTCTTCCGCCCCAGCATTTT. It codes for CASSSQGLPPQHF.

CDR3 sequence (DNA): TGTGCCAGTAGTATGGGACAGGGCCATAATTCACCCCTCCACTTT. It encodes CASSMGQGHNSPLHF. The V gene is TRBV19, the J gene TRBJ1-6, with 9 bases matching TRBD1. There are 15 residues in the CDR3. J lost 5 bases, V lost 3 bases, and 2 bases had no gene match. Looked up from germline, CDR1 is LNHDA and CDR2 is SQIVND (reference sequence). Full variable domain (missing parts from reference TRBV19 and TRBJ1-6): DGGITQSPKYLFRKEGQNVTLSCEQNLNHDAMYWYRQDPGQGLRLIYYSQIVNDFQKGDIAEGYSVSREKKESFPLTVTSAQKNPTAFYLCASSMGQGHNSPLHFGNGTRLTVT.

This chain uses TRBV9 with TRBJ2-2; maybe TRBD2 (5 bases). V dropped 4 bases and J dropped 7 bases, with 23 bases sitting between them. From germline, CDR1 is SGDLS and CDR2 YYNGEE. CDR3 length: 17 residues. The CDR3 bases are TGTGCCAGCAGCCTCGGAGGCCCGATGGGTTTGAGCGGGGAGCTGTTTTTT. Translated, it gives CASSLGGPMGLSGELFF.

The table lists this clone with a few counts. The chain carries TRBV7-2 and TRBJ2-7; no clear D gene. Germline CDR1 is SGHTA and CDR2 is FQGNSA. CDR3 length: 13 amino acids. V lost 4 bases to trimming and J lost 3 bases, with 10 bases between them. This CDR3 reads CASSSPTYYEQYF. The DNA of the CDR3 is TGTGCCAGCAGCTCCCCCACCTACTACGAGCAGTACTTC. The entire variable domain, with the rest obtained from reference TRBV7-2 and TRBJ2-7, is as follows: GAGVSQSPSNKVTEKGKDVELRCDPISGHTALYWYRQSLGQGLEFLIYFQGNSAPDKSGLPSDRFSAERTGGSVSTLTIQRTQQEDSAVYLCASSSPTYYEQYFGPGTRLTVT.

The chain has TRBV7-3 and TRBJ2-3; 7 bases align to TRBD1. CDR1 is SGHTA, CDR2 FQGTGA, per germline. Trimming removed 5 bases from V and 4 bases from J; junction bases left unmatched: 6. CDR3 length: 14 residues. CDR3 region: CASSTKQGSDTQYF. The CDR3 DNA reads TGTGCCAGCAGCACTAAACAGGGGTCAGATACGCAGTATTTT.

The rearrangement uses TRBV19 and TRBJ2-3; TRBD2 is a possible D gene (7 bases). The CDR3 is 13 amino acids. Germline CDR1 is LNHDA and CDR2 is SQIVND (reference sequence). The ends were cut back, 3 bases at V and 5 bases at J, with 9 bases in the middle. CDR3 sequence reads: CASSMRGGDTQYF. Written as DNA, the CDR3 is TGTGCCAGTAGTATGAGGGGGGGAGATACGCAGTATTTT.

This clone has more than one count but fewer than ten. The rearrangement uses TRBV4-3 and TRBJ1-2; unclear D gene. The CDR3 is 15 amino acids. CDR1 is LGHNA and CDR2 is YSLEER in the germline V gene. Trimming left V 0 bases short and J 1 base short, with 9 bases between. CDR3 bases: TGCGCCAGCAGCCAAGATGACCGGGTTAACTATGGCTACACCTTC. It specifies CASSQDDRVNYGYTF.

V is TRBV10-3 and J is TRBJ1-5; D perhaps matches TRBD1 (5 bases). Trimming took 4 bases from V and 0 from J, leaving 10 bases between them. Germline V gene lookup returns CDR1 ENHRY and CDR2 SYGVKD. This CDR3 comprises 15 residues. The CDR3 nucleotides are TGTGCCATCAGTGCGACAGAATATAGCAATCAGCCCCAGCATTTT. As protein: CAISATEYSNQPQHF.

This clone was seen only a few times. The chain couples TRBV5-6 to TRBJ1-2; D not resolved. Deletions cut 2 bases from V and 0 bases from J, with 11 bases between. Germline V gene data show CDR1 as SGHDT and CDR2 as YYEEEE. The CDR3 loop spans 15 amino acids. The CDR3 nucleotides read TGTGCCAGCAGCTTAGGAGTCATAGCTAACTATGGCTACACCTTC. The encoded protein is CASSLGVIANYGYTF.

This clone came up a few times. The rearrangement uses TRBV5-4 and TRBJ1-4, with D maybe TRBD1 (6 bases). Germline V gene sequence: CDR1 SGHNT, CDR2 YYREEE (reference sequence). This CDR3 is 13 amino acids long. V was pared by 2 bases and J by 8 bases, with 10 bases between. In DNA form, the CDR3 reads TGTGCCAGCAGCTTAGCAAGGGGGGAAAAACTGTTTTTT. Translating gives CASSLARGEKLFF.

This clone has a handful of counts. The gene calls are TRBV4-3 and TRBJ2-7, with 9 bases aligning to TRBD2. The germline CDR1 and CDR2 sequences are LGHNA and YSLEER. This CDR3 has 17 residues. V gave up 0 bases and J gave up 4 bases; unmatched junction bases: 10. The chain's CDR3 is CASSQDPLREGVYEQYF. The DNA for the CDR3 is TGCGCCAGCAGCCAAGATCCGTTGCGGGAGGGGGTATACGAGCAGTACTTC.

The genes are TRBV15 and TRBJ2-5, with TRBD1 matching 9 bases. The J call may be in error: the DNA end matches TRBJ2-7 better. This CDR3 has 16 residues. From germline, CDR1 is LNHNV and CDR2 YYDKDF (reference sequence). The DNA for the CDR3 is TGTGCCACCAGCAGAGAGCGGGGACAGGGCCCCAACGAGCAGTACTTC. It is translated as CATSRERGQGPNEQYF.

This clone is a singleton in its sample. This chain uses TRBV18 with TRBJ2-7; 8 nucleotides match TRBD1. CDR1 KGHSH and CDR2 LQKENI come from the germline V gene. The length of the CDR3 is 14 residues. V trimming: 5 bases; J trimming: 7 bases; junction bases outside the gene matches: 10. The CDR3: CASSSSGQGREQYF. The CDR3 bases are TGTGCCAGCTCATCTTCCGGACAGGGCAGGGAGCAGTACTTC.

The chain combines TRBV15 with TRBJ1-1, with D possibly TRBD1 on 5 matching bases. Germline values: CDR1 LNHNV, CDR2 YYDKDF (reference sequence). Trimming removed 1 base at V and 4 bases at J, with 7 bases between. The CDR3 runs to 13 residues. This CDR3 reads CATSRVGGTEAFF. Written as DNA, the CDR3 is TGTGCCACCAGCAGAGTGGGGGGCACTGAAGCTTTCTTT.

V is TRBV7-8 and J is TRBJ2-7; D might be TRBD1 (6 bases). The V gene's germline CDR1 is SGHVS and CDR2 FQNEAQ. The V end was cut by 1 base, the J end by 2 bases, with 12 bases between. The CDR3 runs 15 residues. CDR3 DNA sequence: TGTGCCAGCAGCTTAGGGGGGCGCCTTCCCTACGAGCAGTACTTC. Encoded protein: CASSLGGRLPYEQYF.

This clone was seen only a few times. The chain couples TRBV5-1 to TRBJ1-4; no definite D call. The germline gives CDR1 SGHRS, CDR2 YFSETQ. V lost 2 bases, J lost 4 bases, and 18 bases lay in between. The CDR3 runs 17 residues. The CDR3 region is CASSFNNVGEVNEKLFF. The CDR3 coding sequence is TGCGCCAGCAGCTTTAATAATGTCGGAGAAGTTAATGAAAAACTGTTTTTT.

V is TRBV10-3 and J is TRBJ2-2; TRBD2 matches at 7 bases. The germline V gene has CDR1 ENHRY and CDR2 SYGVKD. V trimming: 2 bases; J trimming: 4 bases; junction bases outside the gene matches: 10. The CDR3 loop spans 17 amino acids. CDR3: CAISEPPGGRGTGELFF. The CDR3 region has the DNA TGTGCCATCAGTGAGCCGCCGGGGGGTCGCGGCACCGGGGAGCTGTTTTTT.

The chain has TRBV11-2 and TRBJ1-6; TRBD1 matches 7 bases. The CDR3 runs to 14 residues. CDR1 SGHAT and CDR2 FQNNGV come from the germline V gene. J lost 10 bases, V lost 3 bases, and 6 bases had no gene match. The CDR3 DNA sequence: TGTGCCAGCAGCTTCGGGAGGGGGCAATCACCCCTCCACTTT. Protein product: CASSFGRGQSPLHF.

The gene calls are TRBV19 and TRBJ1-5; maybe TRBD1 (5 bases). Germline loops: CDR1 LNHDA, CDR2 SQIVND (reference sequence). The CDR3 loop spans 15 amino acids. Trimming cost V 6 bases and J 6 bases, with 18 bases left between them. CDR3 sequence reads: CASRLAPGGSQPQHF. The CDR3 coding sequence is TGTGCCAGTAGGCTCGCACCGGGGGGTAGTCAGCCCCAGCATTTT.

Only a few counts were recorded for this clone. This rearrangement joins TRBV4-3 to TRBJ2-3; 11 bases are a match to TRBD2. V lost 1 base, J lost 8 bases, and 11 bases stayed unmatched. The CDR3 consists of 17 residues. Germline V gives CDR1 LGHNA, CDR2 YSLEER. The CDR3 sequence is CASSQGASGRRGGTQYF. The CDR3 nucleotides read TGCGCCAGCAGCCAAGGAGCTAGCGGGAGGCGGGGGGGTACGCAGTATTTT.